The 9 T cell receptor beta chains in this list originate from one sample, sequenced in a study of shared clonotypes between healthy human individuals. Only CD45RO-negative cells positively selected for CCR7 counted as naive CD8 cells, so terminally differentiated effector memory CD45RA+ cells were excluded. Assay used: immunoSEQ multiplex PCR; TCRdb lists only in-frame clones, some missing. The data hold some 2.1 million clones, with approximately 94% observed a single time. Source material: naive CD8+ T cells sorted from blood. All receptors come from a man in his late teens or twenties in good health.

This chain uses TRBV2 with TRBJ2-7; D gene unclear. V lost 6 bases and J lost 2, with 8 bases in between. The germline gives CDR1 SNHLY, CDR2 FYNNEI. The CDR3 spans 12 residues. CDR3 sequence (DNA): TGTGCCAGCAGGAGTGAGACCTACGAGCAGTACTTC. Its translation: CASRSETYEQYF.

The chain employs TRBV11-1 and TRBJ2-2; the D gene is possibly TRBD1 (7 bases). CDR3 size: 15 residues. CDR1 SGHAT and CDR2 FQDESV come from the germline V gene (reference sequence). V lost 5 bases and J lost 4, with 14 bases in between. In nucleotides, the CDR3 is TGTGCCAGCAGCCAGGGGGGACGGAGCACCGGGGAGCTGTTTTTT. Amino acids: CASSQGGRSTGELFF.

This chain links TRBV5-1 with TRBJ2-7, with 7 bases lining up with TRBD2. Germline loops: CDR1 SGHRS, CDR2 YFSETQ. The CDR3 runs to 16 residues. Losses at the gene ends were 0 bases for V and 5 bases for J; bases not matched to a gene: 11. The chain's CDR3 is CASSLAAGVLDDEQYF. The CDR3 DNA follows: TGCGCCAGCAGCTTGGCGGCGGGAGTTCTAGATGACGAGCAGTACTTC.

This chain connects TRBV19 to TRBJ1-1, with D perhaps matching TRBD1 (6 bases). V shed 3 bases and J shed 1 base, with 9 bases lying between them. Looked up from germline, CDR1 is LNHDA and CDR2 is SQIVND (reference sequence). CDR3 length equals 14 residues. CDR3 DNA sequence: TGTGCCAGTAGTATTCAGGGGCAGAACACTGAAGCTTTCTTT. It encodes CASSIQGQNTEAFF.

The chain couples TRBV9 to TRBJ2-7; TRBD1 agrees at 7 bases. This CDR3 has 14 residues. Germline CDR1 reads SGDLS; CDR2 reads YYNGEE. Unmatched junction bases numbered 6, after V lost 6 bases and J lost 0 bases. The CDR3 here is CASTFDRDSYEQYF. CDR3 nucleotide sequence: TGTGCCAGCACCTTTGACAGGGACTCCTACGAGCAGTACTTC.

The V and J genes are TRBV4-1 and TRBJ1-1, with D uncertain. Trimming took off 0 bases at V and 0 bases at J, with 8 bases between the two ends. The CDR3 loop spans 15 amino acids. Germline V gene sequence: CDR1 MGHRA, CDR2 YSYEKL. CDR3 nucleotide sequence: TGCGCCAGCAGCCAAGATTCAGTGTTGAACACTGAAGCTTTCTTT. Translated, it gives CASSQDSVLNTEAFF.

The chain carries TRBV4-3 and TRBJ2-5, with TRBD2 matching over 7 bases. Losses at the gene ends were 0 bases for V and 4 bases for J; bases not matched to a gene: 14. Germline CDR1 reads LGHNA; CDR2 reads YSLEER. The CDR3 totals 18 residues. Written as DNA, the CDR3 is TGCGCCAGCAGCCAAGAAGTCGGCGGGAGCTTCTACTTAGAGACCCAGTACTTC. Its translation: CASSQEVGGSFYLETQYF.

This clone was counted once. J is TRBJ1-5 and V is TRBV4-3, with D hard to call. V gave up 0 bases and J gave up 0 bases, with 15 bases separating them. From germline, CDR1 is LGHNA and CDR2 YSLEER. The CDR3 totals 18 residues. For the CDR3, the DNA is TGCGCCAGCAGCCAAGACGTATTTTCCAGGAGTAGCAATCAGCCCCAGCATTTT. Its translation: CASSQDVFSRSSNQPQHF.

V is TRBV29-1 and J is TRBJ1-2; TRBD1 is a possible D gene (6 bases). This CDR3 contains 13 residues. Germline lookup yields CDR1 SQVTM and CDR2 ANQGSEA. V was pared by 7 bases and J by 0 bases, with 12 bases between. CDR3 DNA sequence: TGCAGCGCCCGGGACACCGCTAACTATGGCTACACCTTC. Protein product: CSARDTANYGYTF. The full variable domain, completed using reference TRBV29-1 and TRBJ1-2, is SAVISQKPSRDICQRGTSLTIQCQVDSQVTMMFWYRQQPGQSLTLIATANQGSEATYESGFVIDKFPISRPNLTFSTLTVSNMSPEDSSIYLCSARDTANYGYTFGSGTRLTVV.